The rows below give T cell receptor beta chains drawn from one sample of a study of naive and memory T cell subsets. TCRdb reprocessed the UMI-ligation and nested PCR reads via MiXCR and lists one record per CDR3 protein. The sample carries fewer than 4,500 distinct CDR3 sequences, 4% to 6% recorded once. Input material: effector memory CD8+ T cells from blood. The origin of the receptors is a human donor in good health. The CDR3 runs from the conserved cysteine through the conserved F or W.

V,J,CDR3
TRBV6-4,TRBJ2-3,CASSGDSTDTQYF
TRBV11-2,TRBJ2-1,CASMVYLCASSLDYGSGEQFF
TRBV12-3/TRBV12-4,TRBJ1-1,CASSLRPLGTEAFF
TRBV6-2/TRBV6-3,TRBJ2-1,CASSYDSTYNEQFF
TRBV15,TRBJ2-3,CATSRGTSGHGADTQYF
TRBV9,TRBJ1-4,CASSVDPGSGEKLFF
TRBV6-1,TRBJ2-1,CASDEDGGGYNEQFF
TRBV7-9,TRBJ2-7,CASSPGHSYEQYF
TRBV27,TRBJ1-5,CASSLSAGGPYQPQHF
TRBV15,TRBJ2-7,CATSRDSLASSAEQYF
TRBV28,TRBJ1-5,CASSLGFSTDQPQHF
TRBV12-3/TRBV12-4,TRBJ2-1,CASSTGLVVYNEQFF
TRBV5-1,TRBJ2-1,CASRSGTADVRQFF
TRBV6-1,TRBJ1-4,CASSEGQGNEKLFF
TRBV27,TRBJ1-5,CASSPGAFQPQHF
TRBV30,TRBJ1-1,CAWSPGGGLTEAFF
TRBV7-8,TRBJ2-2,CASSLETWSLSGELFF
TRBV30,TRBJ1-1,CAWNQGNAEAFF
TRBV5-6,TRBJ2-7,CASSSYSGTAYYEQYF
TRBV18,TRBJ2-5,CASSPPENASGRSMETQYF
TRBV10-1,TRBJ2-2,CASSEGGQHTGELFF
TRBV10-3,TRBJ2-1,CAISESGETYNEQFF
TRBV28,TRBJ2-2,CASSLWSSGANTGELFF
TRBV6-5,TRBJ2-7,CASSYTDRYYEQYF
TRBV24-1,TRBJ2-1,CATSDRTSGSSNEQFF
TRBV23-1,TRBJ2-7,CASSQTGTLPYEQYF
TRBV15,TRBJ2-7,CATSDGSSYEQYF
TRBV6-4,TRBJ2-3,CASSNSPTDTQYF
TRBV28,TRBJ2-7,CASAALAGGPISYEQYF
TRBV4-1,TRBJ1-6,CASSQDGDSNSPLHF
TRBV3-1,TRBJ2-1,CASSPRRNEQFF
TRBV5-6,TRBJ2-2,CASSLSAGELFF
TRBV4-1,TRBJ1-2,CASSQDWGQGLHGYTF
TRBV7-3,TRBJ2-5,CASSLSGGEETQYF
TRBV3-1,TRBJ1-3,CASTGQSSGNTIYF
TRBV7-9,TRBJ2-3,CASTHFGDTQYF
TRBV2,TRBJ1-5,CASSEQGLLQPQHF
TRBV5-1,TRBJ1-1,CASSLAGGRTGDTEAFF
TRBV7-9,TRBJ2-1,CASSPRTGTWGDNEQFF
TRBV11-2,TRBJ2-1,CASSFTVTSGRYNEQFF
TRBV6-5,TRBJ1-2,CASSLDGQSLYNYGYTF
TRBV19,TRBJ2-1,CASSRSTRYNEQFF
TRBV20-1,TRBJ2-3,CSARVPTSTDTQYF
TRBV19,TRBJ2-1,CASSIVTGLAVGEQFF
TRBV20-1,TRBJ2-7,CSAIRRHSYEQYF
TRBV5-1,TRBJ2-1,CASKLAGGNGEQFF
TRBV4-1,TRBJ1-5,CASSQDRAGGNQPQHF
TRBV4-2,TRBJ2-7,CASSQDQGNYEQYF
TRBV28,TRBJ2-1,CASSPGREPNEQFF
TRBV7-7,TRBJ1-1,CASSPSDIQDTEAFF